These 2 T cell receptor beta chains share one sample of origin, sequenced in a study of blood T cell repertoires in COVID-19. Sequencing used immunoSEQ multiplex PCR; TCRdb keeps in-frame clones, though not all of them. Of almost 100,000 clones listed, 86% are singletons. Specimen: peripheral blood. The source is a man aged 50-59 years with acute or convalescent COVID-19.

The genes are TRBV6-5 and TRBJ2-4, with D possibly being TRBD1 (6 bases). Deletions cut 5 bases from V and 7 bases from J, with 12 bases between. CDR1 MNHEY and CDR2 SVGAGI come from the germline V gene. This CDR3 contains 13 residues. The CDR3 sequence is CASSTGHSNIQYF. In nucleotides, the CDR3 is TGTGCCAGCAGTACGGGACACTCGAACATTCAGTACTTC.

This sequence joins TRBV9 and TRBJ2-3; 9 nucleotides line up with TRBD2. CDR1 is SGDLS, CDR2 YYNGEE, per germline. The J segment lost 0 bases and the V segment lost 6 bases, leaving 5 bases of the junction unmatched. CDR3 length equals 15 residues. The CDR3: CASTDSGGSTDTQYF. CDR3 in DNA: TGTGCCAGCACCGATAGCGGGGGTAGCACAGATACGCAGTATTTT.